The present entry profiles one T cell receptor (beta chain) with its context. This specimen comes from a study of CXCR3-negative and CXCR3-positive naive CD8 T cells. Overall study context: Total TRB output reached about 135 million reads, about 1.5 +/- 0.3 million per library.

Each TRB cDNA library was prepared by 5' RACE (with UMI labels). Using the 5' RACE reads, TCRdb records one entry per CDR3 protein without DNA. The sample table includes 130,000 or so distinct CDR3 sequences. Germline CDR1 LNHNV, CDR2 YYDKDF (reference sequence). This CDR3 contains 12 residues. What was sequenced was naive CXCR3- CD8+ T cells from blood. Described subset: CD45RO-CCR7+CD27+CD95- naive CD8+ T cells lacking CXCR3 (TNR3-). The sequence came from a human donor in good health. Some clones in this sample may be carry-over from other donors' samples. V gene TRBV15 combines with J gene TRBJ2-5; TCRdb reports TRBD1, a call that lacks DNA to check it against. This CDR3 reads CATSRGPGQKYF.